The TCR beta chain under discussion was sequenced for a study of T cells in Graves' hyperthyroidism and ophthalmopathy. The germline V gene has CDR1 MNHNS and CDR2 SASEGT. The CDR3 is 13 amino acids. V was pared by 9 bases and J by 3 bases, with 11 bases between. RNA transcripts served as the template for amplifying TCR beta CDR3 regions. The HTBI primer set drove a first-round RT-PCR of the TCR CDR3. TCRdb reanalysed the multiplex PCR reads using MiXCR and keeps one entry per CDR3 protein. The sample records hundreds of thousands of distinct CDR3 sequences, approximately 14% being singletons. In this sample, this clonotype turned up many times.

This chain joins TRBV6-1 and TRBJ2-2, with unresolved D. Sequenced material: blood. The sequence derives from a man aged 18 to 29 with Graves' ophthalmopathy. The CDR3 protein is CARVRTYTGELFF. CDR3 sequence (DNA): TGTGCCAGAGTCCGTACATACACCGGGGAGCTGTTTTTT.